This T cell receptor (beta chain) is from a study of shared clonotypes between healthy human individuals. The wider study: Three plates were used per donor for CD4 naive, three for CD4 memory, two for CD8 naive and one for CD8 memory. Findings and caveats of the study: Memory subsets generally showed smaller estimated richness than naive subsets did.

Method: immunoSEQ multiplex PCR; TCRdb's copy keeps in-frame clones and lacks some. The sample shows more than 2,000,000 clones, just over 90% of them seen only once. Concerning this clone itself: What it binds is not known.

Participating donors were healthy, HIV-negative adults free of recent acute infections or vaccinations. CD4+ cells yielded CD45RA+ naive and CD45RA-negative memory subsets. The V and J ends lost 5 bases and 4 bases respectively, with 12 bases between them. In germline, CDR1 is SEHNR, CDR2 FQNEAQ (reference sequence). CDR3 length: 14 amino acids. Sequencing was done on a sample of naive CD4+ T cells sorted from blood. Described subset: CD45RA+ positively selected. This TCR came from a man aged 18 to 29 in good health. V gene TRBV7-9 combines with J gene TRBJ1-5; TRBD1 is a possible D gene (5 bases). CDR3 sequence reads: CASSPLTVNQPQHF. The CDR3 DNA reads TGTGCCAGCAGCCCCCTGACAGTGAATCAGCCCCAGCATTTT.